This T cell receptor (beta chain) was captured by sequencing in a study of T-cell memory formation after mild COVID-19. Study-level background: The two donors had largely donor-specific TCR clusters.

V was pared by 1 base and J by 5 bases, with 7 bases of the junction left unmatched. The germline gives CDR1 SGHTA, CDR2 FQGNSA. This CDR3 spans 16 amino acids. Study-wide findings and caveats: The finding that pre-infection memory included some responding clones suggested that cross-reactive memory joined. Whether second-wave clones peaking at day 37 were SARS-CoV-2 specific went unconfirmed. Clones that shrank (day 15 to 85) were balanced CD4/CD8, whereas later expanders leaned CD4+.

In its sample, this clonotype was seen many times. Its antigen remains unidentified. TCRdb ran MiXCR on the 5' RACE reads and lists one entry per CDR3 protein. The sample lists about 260,000 distinct CDR3 sequences; 8.2% were seen once. The chain combines TRBV7-2 with TRBJ2-3, with TRBD2 identical over 9 bases. This clonotype originated in a man aged 18 to 29 who had mild COVID-19 (a few samples of this study predate the infection). Cell type and time point are not known. Specimen: PBMCs or a T cell subset sorted from them (not recorded which). This CDR3 reads CASSLVGGGAGDTQYF. CDR3 nucleotide sequence: TGTGCCAGCAGCTTAGTAGGCGGGGGGGCCGGAGATACGCAGTATTTT.